Given below is one T cell receptor (beta chain) in context. Germline-derived CDR1 and CDR2 are SGHNT and YENEEA. The CDR3 covers 16 residues. V was trimmed by 4 bases and J by 0 bases, leaving 13 bases between them. This entry comes from a study of control samples from healthy donors and cancer patients. Data came from immunoSEQ multiplex PCR; TCRdb stores just in-frame clones and leaves some out. The sample has 130,000 or so clones; around nine tenths are singletons. The TCR comes from a man aged 45-65 years in good health. The chain uses TRBV11-3 and TRBJ2-1; D might be TRBD1 or TRBD2, each matching 6 bases. Source material: blood. CDR3 bases: TGTGCCAGCAGCTCCGGGGGACACCCCTCCTACAATGAGCAGTTCTTC. It codes for CASSSGGHPSYNEQFF.